Detailed here is one TCR beta chain. Germline values: CDR1 SNHLY, CDR2 FYNNEI. The CDR3 spans 16 residues. With 4 bases clipped from V and 2 bases from J, the junction kept 8 bases outside the gene matches. Sequencing relied on a cDNA template that was reverse transcribed from extracted RNA. Profiling relied on immunoSEQ multiplex PCR, and the TCRdb table lists in-frame clones only, not all of them. The sample lists 150,000 or so clones, 80% to 90% seen once, with approximately 15% in the top ten. This sample is part of a study of CD8+ T cells in alopecia areata. This specimen consisted of CD8+ T cells sorted from blood, obtained at week 0. V and J are TRBV2 and TRBJ2-3, with 8 bases matching TRBD1. The clonotype was recovered from a human donor with alopecia areata. Here the CDR3 reads CASSAGQGGITDTQYF. The CDR3 DNA sequence: TGTGCCAGCAGTGCCGGACAGGGTGGTATCACAGATACGCAGTATTTT.